This T cell receptor beta chain was identified during a study of T cells in Graves' hyperthyroidism and ophthalmopathy. The sample holds many counts of this clonotype. No antigen is known for it. TCR beta CDR3 region amplification was performed from RNA transcripts. The TCR CDR3 first-round RT-PCR relied on the HTBI primer set. From the multiplex PCR reads, TCRdb called clonotypes with MiXCR, one entry per CDR3 protein. Of 550,000 to 700,000 distinct CDR3 sequences listed, roughly 14% were seen once; the top ten hold roughly 4.5%. Study-wide points: Stable hyperthyroidism was told apart from ophthalmopathy by a model built on 13 V-J features. Blood also carried most thyroid clonotypes expanded above 0.001.

The CDR3 contains 16 residues. V was shortened by 3 bases and J by 4 bases, with 13 bases between the two germline ends. Researchers barred patients who had uncontrolled infection, other autoimmune disease, pregnancy or lactation. Diagnoses rested on clinical symptoms, serum thyroxine and TRAb, thyroid ultrasound and orbital computed tomography. The chain joins TRBV12-3 or TRBV12-4 to TRBJ2-6; D may be TRBD2 (5 bases). Specimen: blood. The TCR was taken from a woman in her 40s with Graves' ophthalmopathy. The CDR3 DNA is TGTGCCAGCAGTTTTCTCACGGGAACGGGGGCCAACGTCCTGACTTTC. As protein: CASSFLTGTGANVLTF.